The clone carrying this T cell receptor (beta chain) was recorded many times. MiXCR, run by TCRdb on the 5' RACE reads, gives a single entry per CDR3 protein. The data contain around 94,000 distinct CDR3 sequences, around 3.4% of them singletons. V was shortened by 3 bases and J by 9 bases, with 15 bases between the two germline ends. Germline assignment: CDR1 SGHTA and CDR2 FQGNSA. The CDR3 extends over 15 amino acids. This sample stems from a study of neurological immune-mediated disorders. This TCR was sampled from a woman aged 18-35 years with multiple sclerosis. The gene calls are TRBV7-2 and TRBJ1-6; weak D call: TRBD1 (5 bases). Sequencing was carried out using PBMCs. The CDR3 sequence: CASSFGGGIGSPLHF. For the CDR3, the DNA is TGTGCCAGCAGCTTCGGGGGTGGGATTGGTTCACCCCTCCACTTT.